The 25 T cell receptor beta chains below come from one sample, sequenced in a study of identical twins. TCRdb processed the 5' RACE reads anew with MiXCR; each CDR3 protein has one entry. Here the sample spans some 500,000 distinct CDR3 sequences, roughly 21% being singletons. This sample also appeared in a second study, on T cells expressing NK-cell markers.

The sequenced sample consisted of CD4+ T cells sorted from blood. The receptors were sampled from a woman in her late teens or twenties in good health.

This clonotype has at least ten counts. The J gene is TRBJ2-7, the V gene TRBV7-2, with 8 bases aligning to TRBD2. The CDR3 length is 15 residues. Trimming removed 3 bases from V and 2 bases from J; junction bases left unmatched: 6. Germline V gene data show CDR1 as SGHTA and CDR2 as FQGNSA. The DNA for the CDR3 is TGTGCCAGCAGCTTGATAACGGGGGGGACCTACGAGCAGTACTTC. Encoded protein: CASSLITGGTYEQYF.

V is TRBV12-3 or TRBV12-4 and J is TRBJ2-2; D gene ambiguous. The CDR3 contains 13 residues. Trimming took off 7 bases at V and 5 bases at J, with 11 bases between the two ends. CDR3 residues: CASTLRVTGELFF. The DNA for the CDR3 is TGTGCCAGCACGTTAAGAGTTACCGGGGAGCTGTTTTTT.

The chain has TRBV19 and TRBJ1-1, with no clear D. This CDR3 region has 14 residues. V shed 6 bases and J shed 0 bases, with 11 bases lying between them. Germline lookup yields CDR1 LNHDA and CDR2 SQIVND (reference sequence). The CDR3 reads CASSEPRMNTEAFF. The CDR3 DNA reads TGTGCCAGTAGCGAACCCCGGATGAACACTGAAGCTTTCTTT.

The V gene is TRBV20-1, the J gene TRBJ1-1, with D tentatively TRBD1 (5 bases). CDR3 length equals 14 residues. V was shortened by 3 bases and J by 3 bases, with 14 bases between the two germline ends. The germline gives CDR1 DFQATT, CDR2 SNEGSKA (reference sequence). Here the CDR3 DNA reads TGCAGTGCTAGGGACTCTACAGGTTACACTGAAGCTTTCTTT. Its protein is CSARDSTGYTEAFF.

The J gene is TRBJ1-2, the V gene TRBV29-1; TRBD1 matches at 9 bases. The CDR3 covers 15 residues. The V gene end was trimmed by 4 bases and the J gene end by 0 bases; junction bases not matched to a gene: 6. From germline, CDR1 is SQVTM and CDR2 ANQGSEA. CDR3 sequence: CSVGTGVWTNYGYTF. CDR3 nucleotide sequence: TGCAGCGTTGGGACAGGGGTGTGGACTAACTATGGCTACACCTTC.

The chain joins TRBV20-1 to TRBJ2-1; 9 bases match TRBD2. The CDR3 runs 13 residues. Trimming at V came to 6 bases and at J to 7 bases, leaving 7 bases not matched to a gene. Germline CDR1 DFQATT, CDR2 SNEGSKA (reference sequence). The CDR3 DNA follows: TGCAGTGCGCCACTAGCGGGCCGGAATGAGCAGTTCTTC. Translated, it gives CSAPLAGRNEQFF.

The sample holds many counts of this clonotype. CDR3 DNA sequence: TGTGCCAGCAGTTTATTCGGGGGTGGCTACACCTTC. Its translation: CASSLFGGGYTF. The chain employs TRBV12-3 or TRBV12-4 and TRBJ1-2; the D gene is possibly TRBD1 (5 bases). The CDR3 runs 12 residues. Trimming pared 2 bases from V and 7 bases from J, leaving 8 bases between.

Many counts were recorded for this clonotype. In nucleotides, the CDR3 is TGCGCCAGCAAGGACAGGGGGAGTCATTCACCCCTCCACTTT. Protein: CASKDRGSHSPLHF. The genes are TRBV10-2 and TRBJ1-6; the match to TRBD1 covers 10 bases. CDR1 is WSHSY and CDR2 is SAAADI in the germline V gene. The CDR3 runs 14 residues. The ends lost 7 bases at V and 8 bases at J; junction bases unmatched: 5.

The V call is TRBV7-2, the J call TRBJ2-1; D gene uncertain. From germline, CDR1 is SGHTA and CDR2 FQGNSA. The CDR3 loop spans 14 amino acids. V was pared by 4 bases and J by 15 bases, with 22 bases between. The CDR3 here is CASSSRVAVLDRFF. DNA of the CDR3: TGTGCCAGCAGCTCCCGAGTGGCTGTGTTAGATCGGTTCTTC.

The rearrangement joins TRBV20-1 to TRBJ2-1; perhaps TRBD1 as D (7 bases). Per the germline V gene, CDR1 is DFQATT and CDR2 is SNEGSKA (reference sequence). The CDR3 runs 15 residues. Trimming cost V 3 bases and J 0 bases, with 12 bases left between them. Here the CDR3 reads CSAREGQSSYNEQFF. As DNA, the CDR3 is TGCAGTGCTAGGGAGGGACAGAGCTCCTACAATGAGCAGTTCTTC.

This clonotype occurred a few times. The rearrangement uses TRBV10-3 and TRBJ1-3; D uncertain. Looked up from germline, CDR1 is ENHRY and CDR2 is SYGVKD. CDR3 size: 13 residues. The V gene lost 7 bases and the J gene lost 12 bases, with 19 bases spanning the gap. Here the CDR3 DNA reads TGTGCCATCATGGATAGTTGGGAAAAGAGCATATATTTT. Translated: CAIMDSWEKSIYF.

The chain recombines TRBV12-3 or TRBV12-4 with TRBJ2-3, with 10 nucleotides matching TRBD2. The CDR3 loop spans 15 amino acids. The ends lost 3 bases at V and 5 bases at J; junction bases unmatched: 5. The CDR3 region has the DNA TGTGCCAGCAGTTTGACCCGACTAGCGGGAGATACGCAGTATTTT. It specifies CASSLTRLAGDTQYF.

This clonotype has more than one count but fewer than ten. The rearrangement links TRBV18 to TRBJ2-1, with 9 bases aligning to TRBD2. The CDR3 totals 17 residues. J was trimmed by 10 bases and V by 2 bases; bases with no gene match: 15. The V gene's germline CDR1 is KGHSH and CDR2 LQKENI. The CDR3 loop reads CASSPSPVRGGRAEQFF. The CDR3 DNA reads TGTGCCAGCTCACCAAGCCCGGTGAGGGGCGGGAGGGCCGAGCAGTTCTTC.

The chain joins TRBV7-2 to TRBJ2-6, with D unclear. The V and J ends lost 1 base and 0 bases respectively, with 7 bases between them. The CDR3 sequence is 16 residues long. The germline CDR1 and CDR2 sequences are SGHTA and FQGNSA. The CDR3 region has the DNA TGTGCCAGCAGCTTAGACCCGCACTCTGGGGCCAACGTCCTGACTTTC. Protein sequence: CASSLDPHSGANVLTF.

This clonotype was recorded many times. This chain joins TRBV7-8 and TRBJ2-7; D remains ambiguous. This CDR3 comprises 15 residues. Germline loops: CDR1 SGHVS, CDR2 FQNEAQ. Trimming left V 2 bases short and J 8 bases short, with 19 bases between. CDR3 protein: CASSLRTETTTKQYF. The DNA of the CDR3 is TGTGCCAGCAGCTTAAGAACAGAAACAACTACGAAGCAGTACTTC. Together with reference TRBV7-8 and TRBJ2-7, the CDR3 gives the full variable domain: GAGVSQSPRYKVAKRGQDVALRCDPISGHVSLFWYQQALGQGPEFLTYFQNEAQLDKSGLPSDRFFAERPEGSVSTLKIQRTQQEDSAVYLCASSLRTETTTKQYFGPGTRLTVT.

The rearrangement links TRBV5-6 to TRBJ2-5, with D possibly called TRBD1 or TRBD2 (5 bases each). Trimming took 0 bases from V and 7 from J, leaving 10 bases between them. The CDR3 contains 13 residues. Germline V gene lookup returns CDR1 SGHDT and CDR2 YYEEEE. In nucleotides, the CDR3 is TGTGCCAGCAGCTTGGTGGGGGAAGGGACCCAGTACTTC. This gives the protein CASSLVGEGTQYF.

The rearrangement joins TRBV12-3 or TRBV12-4 to TRBJ1-5; 10 bases map to TRBD1. CDR3 length: 13 amino acids. The V gene end was trimmed by 10 bases and the J gene end by 6 bases; junction bases not matched to a gene: 6. The CDR3 DNA reads as TGTGCCACCAAAGGACAGGGGGGTCAGCCCCAGCATTTT. Translation gives CATKGQGGQPQHF.

In its sample, this clonotype was seen many times. The chain joins TRBV20-1 to TRBJ1-1; maybe TRBD1 (6 bases). CDR1 DFQATT and CDR2 SNEGSKA come from the germline V gene (reference sequence). The CDR3 spans 14 residues. Trimming removed 1 base from V and 1 base from J, with 10 bases in between. CDR3 sequence: CSARVMDRNTEAFF. The DNA for the CDR3 is TGCAGTGCTAGAGTTATGGACAGGAACACTGAAGCTTTCTTT.

The table lists this clonotype with a few counts. V and J are TRBV20-1 and TRBJ1-1, with D uncertain. The V end was cut by 6 bases, the J end by 0 bases, with 14 bases between. The length of the CDR3 is 14 residues. Germline CDR1 DFQATT, CDR2 SNEGSKA (reference sequence). The CDR3 DNA sequence: TGCAGTGCCCGGTGGCTCAGTCTGAACACTGAAGCTTTCTTT. Translation: CSARWLSLNTEAFF.

This clonotype occurred a few times. The V and J genes are TRBV5-1 and TRBJ1-3; D gene ambiguous. CDR1 is SGHRS, CDR2 YFSETQ, per germline. V gave up 0 bases and J gave up 0 bases, with 7 bases separating them. The CDR3 contains 15 residues. For the CDR3, the DNA is TGCGCCAGCAGCTTGGCTGCAGTCTCTGGAAACACCATATATTTT. It yields the protein CASSLAAVSGNTIYF.

The genes are TRBV6-2 or TRBV6-3 and TRBJ2-1; D is unresolved. V was shortened by 0 bases and J by 9 bases, with 3 bases between the two germline ends. Germline CDR1 reads MNHEY; CDR2 reads SVGEGT. CDR3 length: 11 residues. CDR3 sequence (DNA): TGTGCCAGCAGTTACTCCATTGAGCAGTTCTTC. It codes for CASSYSIEQFF.

The chain has TRBV7-2 and TRBJ2-1, with TRBD2 identical over 8 bases. The CDR3 contains 16 residues. Germline CDR1 reads SGHTA; CDR2 reads FQGNSA. After removal of 6 bases from V and 9 bases from J, the junction contained 16 bases not matched to a gene. CDR3 DNA sequence: TGTGCCAGCAGTCGACCCGGGACTAGGATAAAGGGTGAGCAGTTCTTC. Amino acid sequence: CASSRPGTRIKGEQFF.

The chain carries TRBV12-3 or TRBV12-4 and TRBJ1-1, with 9 bases identical to TRBD1. This CDR3 has 16 residues. V was pared by 4 bases and J by 1 base, with 7 bases of the junction left unmatched. The chain's CDR3 is CASSYGQGRTNTEAFF. In nucleotides, the CDR3 is TGTGCCAGCAGTTACGGACAGGGGAGGACGAACACTGAAGCTTTCTTT.

V and J are TRBV2 and TRBJ2-2; the D gene is possibly TRBD2 (6 bases). The germline V gene encodes CDR1 SNHLY and CDR2 FYNNEI. This CDR3 is built from 13 residues. The V end lost 6 bases, the J end lost 7 bases, and 12 bases lay between the germline ends. The CDR3 nucleotides read TGTGCCAGCAGAGGAGGGCCGGGCGGGGAGCTGTTTTTT. Translation gives CASRGGPGGELFF.

The chain carries TRBV11-2 and TRBJ1-2, with D hard to call. The CDR3 extends over 13 amino acids. V shed 5 bases and J shed 5 bases, with 12 bases lying between them. Per the germline V gene, CDR1 is SGHAT and CDR2 is FQNNGV. The CDR3 bases are TGTGCCAGCAGCCCCGGCTTGGGTTATGGCTACACCTTC. It specifies CASSPGLGYGYTF.